These T cell receptor beta chains were read from a single sample in a study of OX40 agonist ivuxolimab in advanced cancers. Clones were read by immunoSEQ multiplex PCR, and TCRdb kept only the in-frame ones, dropping some. The data show roughly 50,000 clones, with over 70% seen just once and under 15% held by the top ten. The specimen was CD4+ or CD8+ T cells sorted from blood, collected in a trial of the OX40 agonist ivuxolimab. These receptors were obtained from an adult with an advanced solid tumor such as melanoma, head and neck, liver or kidney cancer. Each CDR3 is given with its conserved first and last residue. A D gene is named only where the DNA matches it firmly. Not all rows give a size; the values are once, few, many and, for expanded clones, a class.

size | J | V | D | CDR3 | DNA
once | TRBJ2-5 | TRBV27 | - | CASSLTRPIGETQYF | TGTGCCAGCAGTCTAACCCGACCTATCGGCGAGACCCAGTACTTC
- | TRBJ2-1 | TRBV14 | - | CASSQDSPPDNEQFF | TGTGCCAGCAGCCAAGACTCCCCACCGGACAATGAGCAGTTCTTC
- | TRBJ2-5 | TRBV29-1 | - | CSVDSIKETQYF | TGCAGCGTTGACTCGATAAAAGAGACCCAGTACTTC
- | TRBJ2-5 | TRBV30 | TRBD2 | CAWSTGGLDLETQYF | TGTGCCTGGAGTACGGGGGGACTAGACCTCGAGACCCAGTACTTC
- | TRBJ1-1 | TRBV12-2 | - | CASRLNSPNTEAFF | TGTGCAAGTCGCTTAAACAGTCCGAACACTGAAGCTTTCTTT
once | TRBJ1-2 | TRBV6-1 | - | CASSDPGPYGYTF | TGTGCCAGCAGTGACCCAGGGCCCTATGGCTACACCTTC
- | TRBJ1-1 | TRBV5-5 | - | CASRLQGGTEAFF | TGTGCCAGCAGACTACAGGGAGGGACTGAAGCTTTCTTT
- | TRBJ2-7 | TRBV7-9 | - | CASSLLSGGSYEQYF | TGTGCCAGCAGCTTGCTTTCTGGCGGGTCCTACGAGCAGTACTTC
- | TRBJ1-1 | TRBV21-1 | - | CASSKGWEGLTEAFF | TGTGCCAGCAGCAAAGGTTGGGAGGGGTTGACTGAAGCTTTCTTT
- | TRBJ2-2 | TRBV27 | TRBD2 | CASSYKTSGRILDGELFF | TGTGCCAGCAGTTATAAGACTAGCGGGAGGATCCTGGACGGGGAGCTGTTTTTT
- | TRBJ2-1 | TRBV7-6 | - | CASSLEGLLYNEQFF | TGTGCCAGCAGCTTAGAGGGACTCCTCTACAATGAGCAGTTCTTC
- | TRBJ1-4 | TRBV7-8 | TRBD1 | CASSPLPDRGHGEKLFF | TGTGCCAGCAGCCCACTTCCCGACAGGGGGCATGGCGAAAAACTGTTTTTT
- | TRBJ2-4 | TRBV5-4 | - | CASSVGGKNIQYF | TGTGCCAGCAGCGTAGGGGGCAAAAACATTCAGTACTTC
- | TRBJ1-5 | TRBV9 | - | CASSVGSGGGNQPQHF | TGTGCCAGCAGCGTGGGGTCGGGGGGAGGCAATCAGCCCCAGCATTTT
- | TRBJ1-1 | TRBV5-1 | - | CASSLAGGGQFTEAFF | TGCGCCAGCAGCTTGGCCGGCGGGGGGCAGTTTACTGAAGCTTTCTTT
- | TRBJ2-4 | TRBV5-4 | TRBD1 | CASSLPGTGGGGIQYF | TGTGCCAGCAGCTTACCCGGGACAGGGGGCGGCGGCATTCAGTACTTC
- | TRBJ2-7 | TRBV6-1 | - | CASSKGVLYEQYF | TGTGCCAGCTCGAAGGGGGTTCTCTACGAGCAGTACTTC
once | TRBJ2-1 | TRBV30 | TRBD1 | CAWRDTTGRAYNEQFF | TGTGCCTGGAGGGATACGACAGGGCGGGCCTACAATGAGCAGTTCTTC
once | TRBJ2-2 | TRBV6-6 | - | CASTHIANTGELFF | TGTGCCAGCACCCACATCGCTAACACCGGGGAGCTGTTTTTT
- | TRBJ2-4 | TRBV14 | - | CASSQGPWTGQYF | TGTGCCAGCAGCCAAGGTCCGTGGACGGGTCAGTACTTC
once | TRBJ2-5 | TRBV4-2 | - | CASSLEFRAQETLYF | TGTGCCAGCAGCTTGGAGTTCAGGGCCCAAGAGACCCTGTACTTC
- | TRBJ2-1 | TRBV7-8 | TRBD1 | CASSFGTGSANEQFF | TGTGCCAGCAGCTTCGGGACAGGGTCGGCCAATGAGCAGTTCTTC
- | TRBJ1-4 | TRBV6-5 | - | CASTNRDRGEKLFF | TGTGCCAGCACTAACAGGGATCGAGGCGAAAAACTGTTTTTT
- | TRBJ2-5 | TRBV4-1 | - | CASSRGLIRETQYF | TGCGCCAGCAGCCGCGGACTAATTCGAGAGACCCAGTACTTC
- | TRBJ2-3 | TRBV9 | TRBD2 | CASSEASGAGTQYF | TGTGCCAGCAGCGAGGCCAGCGGGGCCGGGACGCAGTATTTT
- | TRBJ1-3 | TRBV7-9 | - | CASSLRAGPENTIYF | TGTGCCAGCAGCTTGCGGGCGGGGCCGGAAAACACCATATATTTT